Below are 21 T cell receptor beta chains sequenced from a single sample in a study of neurological immune-mediated disorders. TCRdb independently ran MiXCR on the 5' RACE reads; one entry per CDR3 protein. The table shows under 75,000 distinct CDR3 sequences, with 3% to 4% occurring only once. Input material: PBMCs. The receptors here all came from a woman aged 60-75 years with multiple sclerosis.

This clonotype was counted ten times or more. V usage is TRBV6-2 or TRBV6-3 and J usage is TRBJ2-5; TRBD2 matches 13 bases. CDR1 MNHEY and CDR2 SVGEGT come from the germline V gene. V shed 5 bases, J shed 4 bases, and the junction held 7 bases outside the gene matches. CDR3 length: 16 amino acids. The CDR3 loop reads CASSRGLAGEGETQYF. CDR3 bases: TGTGCCAGCAGTCGAGGACTAGCGGGAGAAGGAGAGACCCAGTACTTC.

This clonotype occurred many times. The gene calls are TRBV14 and TRBJ2-3; 10 bases align to TRBD2. This CDR3 contains 15 residues. The germline gives CDR1 SGHDN, CDR2 FVKESK. The junction had 4 bases not matched to a gene; V was cut back by 2 bases and J by 5 bases. The CDR3 region has the DNA TGTGCCAGCAGCCAATTCTTAGCGGGGGGAGATACGCAGTATTTT. Translating gives CASSQFLAGGDTQYF. The variable domain in full, completed from reference TRBV14 and TRBJ2-3, reads EAGVTQFPSHSVIEKGQTVTLRCDPISGHDNLYWYRRVMGKEIKFLLHFVKESKQDESGMPNNRFLAERTGGTYSTLKVQPAELEDSGVYFCASSQFLAGGDTQYFGPGTRLTVL.

This clonotype was seen repeatedly, ten times or more. V gene TRBV28 combines with J gene TRBJ2-7; 11 positions match TRBD1. The V and J ends lost 6 bases and 4 bases, in that order; junction bases with no gene match: 5. Looked up from germline, CDR1 is MDHEN and CDR2 is SYDVKM. The CDR3 has 14 residues. This CDR3 is CASRGTGGDYEQYF. CDR3 DNA sequence: TGTGCCAGCAGGGGGACAGGGGGAGATTACGAGCAGTACTTC.

The sample holds many counts of this clonotype. This chain uses TRBV15 with TRBJ2-7, with TRBD1 matching over 10 bases. The CDR3 is 16 amino acids. V lost 2 bases, J lost 1 base, and 5 bases stayed unmatched. Looked up from germline, CDR1 is LNHNV and CDR2 is YYDKDF (reference sequence). CDR3 in amino acids: CATSRPPGQGSYEQYF. In DNA, the CDR3 is TGTGCCACCAGCAGACCTCCGGGACAGGGGTCCTACGAGCAGTACTTC. Based on the CDR3 plus reference TRBV15 and TRBJ2-7, the full variable domain is DAMVIQNPRYQVTQFGKPVTLSCSQTLNHNVMYWYQQKSSQAPKLLFHYYDKDFNNEADTPDNFQSRRPNTSFCFLDIRSPGLGDTAMYLCATSRPPGQGSYEQYFGPGTRLTVT.

This clonotype was recorded at least ten times. This chain links TRBV28 with TRBJ2-3; 12 positions match TRBD2. Unmatched junction bases numbered 12, after V lost 3 bases and J lost 5 bases. This CDR3 has 18 amino acids. Germline-derived CDR1 and CDR2 are MDHEN and SYDVKM. The CDR3 loop reads CASSFPGLAGGQKDTQYF. The CDR3 nucleotides are TGTGCCAGCAGTTTCCCAGGGCTAGCGGGAGGGCAGAAAGATACGCAGTATTTT.

This clonotype has ten or more counts. The V call is TRBV18, the J call TRBJ1-1; possible D gene TRBD1, 6 bases. The V gene lost 3 bases and the J gene lost 1 base, with 9 bases spanning the gap. Germline values: CDR1 KGHSH, CDR2 LQKENI. This CDR3 contains 14 residues. In nucleotides, the CDR3 is TGTGCCAGCTCACCGCGGACAGCGAACACTGAAGCTTTCTTT. Amino acid sequence: CASSPRTANTEAFF.

There are many counts of this clonotype. This chain uses TRBV20-1 with TRBJ2-1, with 7 bases that match TRBD2. The length of the CDR3 is 17 residues. CDR1 DFQATT and CDR2 SNEGSKA come from the germline V gene (reference sequence). V lost 0 bases, J lost 7 bases, and 15 bases stayed unmatched. The CDR3 region is CSARDLAGLAVFNEQFF. DNA of the CDR3: TGCAGTGCTAGAGATCTTGCAGGCCTAGCGGTTTTTAATGAGCAGTTCTTC.

This clonotype was seen ten or more times. J is TRBJ1-6 and V is TRBV2; D possibly corresponds to TRBD1 (5 bases). The germline V gene encodes CDR1 SNHLY and CDR2 FYNNEI. V lost 6 bases and J 11 bases, leaving 11 bases between the germline ends. The CDR3 runs to 12 residues. CDR3 nucleotides: TGTGCCAGCAGAGGGGATCTGGCACCCCTCCACTTT. This gives the protein CASRGDLAPLHF.

This clonotype was seen many times. The V gene is TRBV11-2, the J gene TRBJ2-7, with 7 bases aligning to TRBD1. Trimming took 4 bases from V and 2 from J; bases not matched to a gene: 5. The CDR3 length is 14 residues. Germline lookup yields CDR1 SGHAT and CDR2 FQNNGV. DNA for the CDR3: TGTGCCAGCAGCTACAGGGGAAGGCCCTACGAGCAGTACTTC. It is translated as CASSYRGRPYEQYF.

This clonotype showed up many times. The V gene is TRBV11-2, the J gene TRBJ2-1; D may be TRBD2 (5 bases). This CDR3 is built from 16 residues. Germline CDR1 SGHAT, CDR2 FQNNGV. Trimming stripped 3 bases from V and 10 bases from J, with 22 bases between. This chain's CDR3 is CASSLRVGRADAEQFF. The CDR3, as DNA: TGTGCCAGCAGCTTGAGGGTAGGGCGGGCGGACGCAGAGCAGTTCTTC.

This clonotype was found many times. V is TRBV7-2 and J is TRBJ2-7; weak D call: TRBD1 (5 bases). The germline V gene has CDR1 SGHTA and CDR2 FQGNSA. The CDR3 totals 16 residues. Deletions cut 0 bases from V and 2 bases from J, with 14 bases between. The CDR3 sequence: CASSLASWTQTYEQYF. DNA of the CDR3: TGTGCCAGCAGCTTAGCGTCCTGGACACAGACCTACGAGCAGTACTTC. The full variable domain, with the rest looked up from reference TRBV7-2 and TRBJ2-7, is GAGVSQSPSNKVTEKGKDVELRCDPISGHTALYWYRQSLGQGLEFLIYFQGNSAPDKSGLPSDRFSAERTGGSVSTLTIQRTQQEDSAVYLCASSLASWTQTYEQYFGPGTRLTVT.

This clonotype was detected ten times or more. V is TRBV6-6 and J is TRBJ2-6; D not resolved. Trimming took 8 bases from V and 0 from J, leaving 11 bases between them. The germline CDR1 and CDR2 sequences are MNHNY and SVGAGI (reference sequence). The CDR3 totals 15 residues. The CDR3 protein is CASVGRSSGANVLTF. As DNA, the CDR3 is TGTGCCAGCGTCGGTAGGTCCTCTGGGGCCAACGTCCTGACTTTC.

This clonotype was seen many times. The genes are TRBV5-1 and TRBJ1-3; D is unclear. Per germline, CDR1 SGHRS and CDR2 YFSETQ. Deletions cut 4 bases from V and 2 bases from J, with 10 bases between. CDR3 length: 14 amino acids. CDR3 protein: CASSPEQTGNTIYF. In DNA, the CDR3 is TGCGCCAGCAGCCCTGAGCAAACTGGAAACACCATATATTTT.

This clonotype was counted many times. V is TRBV3-1 and J is TRBJ2-7; D is ambiguous. V was trimmed by 3 bases and J by 6 bases, leaving 15 bases between them. The CDR3 contains 14 residues. Germline V gene data show CDR1 as LGHDT and CDR2 as YNNKEL (reference sequence). The CDR3 nucleotides read TGTGCCAGCAGCCAGACCACTTACGGAGCCGAGCAGTACTTC. Translated: CASSQTTYGAEQYF.

This clonotype was detected ten times or more. V and J are TRBV4-1 and TRBJ2-3, with TRBD2 matching 16 bases. This CDR3 has 19 amino acids. After removal of 3 bases from V and 2 bases from J, the junction contained 8 bases not matched to a gene. CDR1 MGHRA and CDR2 YSYEKL come from the germline V gene. CDR3 coding DNA: TGCGCCAGCAGCCATGTTCCGGGACTAGCGGGAGGGTTCACAGATACGCAGTATTTT. Translated, it gives CASSHVPGLAGGFTDTQYF.

A single count supports this clonotype. This clone may be a read error of a much larger clone one base away. The chain recombines TRBV6-5 with TRBJ2-3, with 7 bases fitting TRBD2. Germline assignment: CDR1 MNHEY and CDR2 SVGAGI. Germline trimming cut 8 bases from V and 1 base from J; bases unmatched to any gene: 6. The CDR3 runs 14 residues. Here the CDR3 DNA reads TGTGCCAGCTGCTCAGCGGGATGCACAGATACGCAGTATTTT. Translating gives CASCSAGCTDTQYF.

This clonotype was detected many times. V gene TRBV20-1 combines with J gene TRBJ2-7; D unclear. This CDR3 has 12 residues. The V end lost 3 bases, the J end lost 2 bases, and 8 bases lay between the germline ends. The germline V gene has CDR1 DFQATT and CDR2 SNEGSKA (reference sequence). The CDR3 DNA reads as TGCAGTGCTAGTCCAGACCCCTACGAGCAGTACTTC. Encoded protein: CSASPDPYEQYF.

This clonotype was seen at least ten times. CDR3 protein: CASSLQGQGDTQYF. The DNA of the CDR3 is TGCGCCAGCAGCTTGCAGGGGCAGGGAGATACGCAGTATTTT. The rearrangement uses TRBV5-1 and TRBJ2-3, with D possibly being TRBD1 (6 bases). Germline V gene data show CDR1 as SGHRS and CDR2 as YFSETQ. Deletions cut 1 base from V and 5 bases from J, with 11 bases between. The CDR3 covers 14 residues.

This clonotype was recorded at least ten times. The chain is built from TRBV29-1 and TRBJ1-5; D possibly corresponds to TRBD1 (6 bases). From germline, CDR1 is SQVTM and CDR2 ANQGSEA. This CDR3 region has 14 residues. Trimming took off 2 bases at V and 4 bases at J, with 12 bases between the two ends. DNA of the CDR3: TGCAGCGTTGAACCCCAGGGGTCGAATCAGCCCCAGCATTTT. This translates into CSVEPQGSNQPQHF.

This clonotype has ten or more counts. The chain carries TRBV27 and TRBJ2-2; D remains ambiguous. The CDR3 runs 14 residues. The germline V and J ends were trimmed by 6 bases and 2 bases, with 10 bases remaining between them. Per germline, CDR1 MNHEY and CDR2 SMNVEV (reference sequence). CDR3 in amino acids: CASRRQQNTGELFF. CDR3 bases: TGTGCCAGCAGGAGACAACAAAACACCGGGGAGCTGTTTTTT.

The sample holds many counts of this clonotype. The rearrangement joins TRBV12-3 or TRBV12-4 to TRBJ1-2; no firm D call. Trimming removed 8 bases from V and 1 base from J, with 17 bases in between. This CDR3 contains 15 residues. CDR3 sequence: CASAFFGMSNYGYTF. CDR3 bases: TGTGCCAGCGCTTTCTTCGGGATGAGTAACTATGGCTACACCTTC.